These 20 T cell receptor beta chains were all obtained from the same sample, sequenced in a study of blood T cell repertoires in COVID-19. Sequencing used immunoSEQ multiplex PCR; TCRdb keeps in-frame clones, though not all of them. The sample lists roughly 270,000 clones; approximately 82% were seen once. Sequenced material: PBMCs or T cells enriched from blood (not recorded which). The receptors here all came from a man between 35 and 55 years old who had been exposed to COVID-19.

This clone was counted between two and nine times. The V call is TRBV5-1, the J call TRBJ2-3, with 8 bases lining up with TRBD1. This CDR3 has 14 residues. Germline-derived CDR1 and CDR2 are SGHRS and YFSETQ. V shed 4 bases and J 2 bases; nucleotides not matched to a gene: 3. CDR3: CASSGGQVTDTQYF. DNA of the CDR3: TGCGCCAGCAGCGGGGGACAGGTCACAGATACGCAGTATTTT. Variable domain in full (rest from reference TRBV5-1 and TRBJ2-3): KAGVTQTPRYLIKTRGQQVTLSCSPISGHRSVSWYQQTPGQGLQFLFEYFSETQRNKGNFPGRFSGRQFSNSRSEMNVSTLELGDSALYLCASSGGQVTDTQYFGPGTRLTVL.

The CDR3: CASSLTQGQTEAFF. As DNA, the CDR3 is TGTGCCAGCAGTTTAACCCAGGGCCAGACTGAAGCTTTCTTT. This rearrangement joins TRBV27 to TRBJ1-1; possible D gene TRBD1, 5 bases. With 2 bases removed from V and 5 bases from J, the gap between germline ends came to 12 bases. CDR1 is MNHEY, CDR2 SMNVEV, per germline (reference sequence). CDR3 length: 14 residues.

The chain carries TRBV10-3 and TRBJ2-2, with 7 bases identical to TRBD1. CDR1 and CDR2 from the germline V gene are ENHRY and SYGVKD. The ends lost 10 bases at V and 4 bases at J; junction bases unmatched: 0. This CDR3 spans 11 amino acids. CDR3: CARQGTGELFF. CDR3 sequence (DNA): TGTGCCAGACAGGGCACCGGGGAGCTGTTTTTT.

This clone occurred a few times. V usage is TRBV7-9 and J usage is TRBJ2-7, with 9 bases that match TRBD1. Trimming removed 2 bases from V and 5 bases from J; junction bases left unmatched: 10. Germline V gene sequence: CDR1 SEHNR, CDR2 FQNEAQ (reference sequence). The CDR3 covers 16 residues. The CDR3 sequence is CASSLFGGGQGNEQYF. CDR3 nucleotides: TGTGCCAGCAGCTTATTTGGGGGGGGACAGGGTAACGAGCAGTACTTC. Supplemented by reference TRBV7-9 and TRBJ2-7, the full variable domain reads DTGVSQNPRHKITKRGQNVTFRCDPISEHNRLYWYRQTLGQGPEFLTYFQNEAQLEKSRLLSDRFSAERPKGSFSTLEIQRTEQGDSAMYLCASSLFGGGQGNEQYFGPGTRLTVT.

This clone has a handful of counts. V usage is TRBV10-3 and J usage is TRBJ2-1; 13 nucleotides line up with TRBD2. The CDR3 contains 13 residues. V lost 11 bases, J lost 7 bases, and 5 bases stayed unmatched. Germline-derived CDR1 and CDR2 are ENHRY and SYGVKD. The CDR3 spells CALRTSGSNEQFF. The CDR3 DNA reads as TGTGCCTTAAGGACTAGCGGGAGTAATGAGCAGTTCTTC.

The CDR3 reads CATSVVGRGEQYF. The CDR3, as DNA: TGTGCCACCAGTGTGGTAGGCCGCGGCGAGCAGTACTTC. This sequence joins TRBV24-1 and TRBJ2-7; the D is unclear. The CDR3 loop spans 13 amino acids. V was clipped by 5 bases and J by 6 bases, with 13 bases between them. Looked up from germline, CDR1 is KGHDR and CDR2 is SFDVKD.

The rearrangement links TRBV5-1 to TRBJ1-1; possible D gene TRBD1, 5 bases. Deletions cut 5 bases from V and 2 bases from J, with 10 bases between. CDR3 size: 13 residues. CDR1 and CDR2 (germline): SGHRS, YFSETQ. The CDR3 loop is CASRVDRNTEAFF. The DNA of the CDR3 is TGCGCCAGCAGGGTTGACAGAAACACTGAAGCTTTCTTT.

V gene TRBV12-3 or TRBV12-4 combines with J gene TRBJ1-3, with D hard to call. The germline V and J ends were trimmed by 10 bases and 3 bases, with 13 bases remaining between them. The CDR3 has 13 amino acids. The CDR3 DNA sequence: TGTGCCACCATGAAGGGAGGTGGAAACACCATATATTTT. It is translated as CATMKGGGNTIYF.

This clone was picked up a small number of times. The V gene is TRBV5-4, the J gene TRBJ2-7; maybe TRBD1 (5 bases). Trimming took 5 bases from V and 10 from J, leaving 16 bases between them. This CDR3 region has 12 residues. CDR1 is SGHNT, CDR2 YYREEE, per germline (reference sequence). In nucleotides, the CDR3 is TGTGCCAGCAGAACCGACAGTCAGGTCCAGTACTTC. Translated: CASRTDSQVQYF.

This chain connects TRBV19 to TRBJ2-7; 8 positions agree with TRBD1. The CDR3 sequence is 14 residues long. The V gene's germline CDR1 is LNHDA and CDR2 SQIVND (reference sequence). The V gene end was trimmed by 2 bases and the J gene end by 2 bases; junction bases not matched to a gene: 2. In DNA form, the CDR3 reads TGTGCCAGTAGTATAACACAGGGGGCCTACGAGCAGTACTTC. Protein product: CASSITQGAYEQYF.

The V and J genes are TRBV19 and TRBJ2-2; possibly TRBD1 for D (5 bases). This CDR3 has 14 amino acids. Looked up from germline, CDR1 is LNHDA and CDR2 is SQIVND (reference sequence). Trimming stripped 4 bases from V and 6 bases from J, with 12 bases between. CDR3 in amino acids: CASSTGRRSGELFF. The DNA of the CDR3 is TGTGCCAGTAGTACAGGGCGCCGGTCCGGGGAGCTGTTTTTT.

The genes are TRBV3-1 (or the pseudogene TRBV3-2) and TRBJ1-6, with no clear D. Germline CDR1 and CDR2: LGHDT and YNNKEL (reference sequence). With 2 bases removed from V and 7 bases from J, the gap between germline ends came to 12 bases. CDR3 length: 15 amino acids. The CDR3, as DNA: TGTGCCAGCAGCCAATTCTTCAGCGGGAATTCACCCCTCCACTTT. This translates into CASSQFFSGNSPLHF.

The rearrangement uses TRBV3-1 (or the pseudogene TRBV3-2) and TRBJ1-1, with TRBD1 as a possible D gene (6 bases). Germline V lookup: CDR1 LGHDT, CDR2 YNNKEL (reference sequence). The CDR3 totals 14 residues. V was clipped by 2 bases and J by 9 bases, with 16 bases between them. The CDR3 DNA reads TGTGCCAGCAGCCAACTACCTAACAGGGATAAAGCTTTCTTT. Encoded protein: CASSQLPNRDKAFF.

The chain joins TRBV18 to TRBJ1-4; 8 bases are a match to TRBD1. Germline V CDR1 and CDR2: KGHSH, LQKENI. CDR3 length: 13 residues. J was trimmed by 10 bases and V by 3 bases; bases with no gene match: 4. The chain's CDR3 is CASSPGQGGKLFF. As DNA, the CDR3 is TGTGCCAGCTCACCTGGACAGGGCGGAAAACTGTTTTTT. The full variable domain, rest sourced from reference TRBV18 and TRBJ1-4, is NAGVMQNPRHLVRRRGQEARLRCSPMKGHSHVYWYRQLPEEGLKFMVYLQKENIIDESGMPKERFSAEFPKEGPSILRIQQVVRGDSAAYFCASSPGQGGKLFFGSGTQLSVL.

This clone was seen a few times. CDR3 region: CASRRGGLTNEKLFF. In DNA, the CDR3 is TGTGCCAGCCGGCGGGGGGGCCTTACTAATGAAAAACTGTTTTTT. This rearrangement joins TRBV4-2 to TRBJ1-4; D may be TRBD1 (6 bases). Trimming took 8 bases from V and 2 from J, leaving 15 bases between them. CDR1 is LGHNA, CDR2 YNFKEQ, per germline. The CDR3 extends over 15 amino acids.

V usage is TRBV30 and J usage is TRBJ1-5; D is ambiguous. Trimming pared 4 bases from V and 0 bases from J, leaving 10 bases between. From germline, CDR1 is GTSNPN and CDR2 SVGIG (reference sequence). CDR3 length: 14 residues. The CDR3 region has the DNA TGTGCCTGGACGAGAGGGAATAGCAATCAGCCCCAGCATTTT. Amino acids: CAWTRGNSNQPQHF.

A few counts support this clone. V usage is TRBV18 and J usage is TRBJ2-2; 8 nucleotides line up with TRBD2. Trimming removed 0 bases from V and 3 bases from J; junction bases left unmatched: 0. The CDR3 spans 15 residues. Germline CDR1 and CDR2: KGHSH and LQKENI. The CDR3 loop reads CASSPPGGDTGELFF. The CDR3 DNA follows: TGTGCCAGCTCACCACCCGGGGGGGACACCGGGGAGCTGTTTTTT.

The chain recombines TRBV7-3 with TRBJ2-1; D may be TRBD1 (6 bases). Germline CDR1 is SGHTA and CDR2 is FQGTGA. V was shortened by 3 bases and J by 12 bases, with 18 bases between the two germline ends. The CDR3 length is 14 residues. The CDR3 loop is CASSLAGDGRPQFF. Written as DNA, the CDR3 is TGTGCCAGCAGCTTGGCAGGGGATGGGCGGCCGCAGTTCTTC.

The chain carries TRBV3-1 (or the pseudogene TRBV3-2) and TRBJ1-3, with D perhaps matching TRBD1 (6 bases). In germline, CDR1 is LGHDT, CDR2 YNNKEL (reference sequence). The V and J ends lost 4 bases and 0 bases respectively, with 10 bases between them. CDR3 length equals 15 residues. The DNA of the CDR3 is TGTGCCAGCAGCCTCCAGGGGACCTCTGGAAACACCATATATTTT. Translating it yields CASSLQGTSGNTIYF.

This rearrangement joins TRBV3-1 (or the pseudogene TRBV3-2) to TRBJ2-3, with 9 bases identical to TRBD2. The germline V gene encodes CDR1 LGHDT and CDR2 YNNKEL (reference sequence). With V trimmed by 2 bases and J by 2 bases, 5 bases remained unmatched. This CDR3 has 16 residues. The CDR3 sequence: CASSQSSSGITDTQYF. The DNA for the CDR3 is TGTGCCAGCAGCCAATCGTCTAGCGGGATCACAGATACGCAGTATTTT.